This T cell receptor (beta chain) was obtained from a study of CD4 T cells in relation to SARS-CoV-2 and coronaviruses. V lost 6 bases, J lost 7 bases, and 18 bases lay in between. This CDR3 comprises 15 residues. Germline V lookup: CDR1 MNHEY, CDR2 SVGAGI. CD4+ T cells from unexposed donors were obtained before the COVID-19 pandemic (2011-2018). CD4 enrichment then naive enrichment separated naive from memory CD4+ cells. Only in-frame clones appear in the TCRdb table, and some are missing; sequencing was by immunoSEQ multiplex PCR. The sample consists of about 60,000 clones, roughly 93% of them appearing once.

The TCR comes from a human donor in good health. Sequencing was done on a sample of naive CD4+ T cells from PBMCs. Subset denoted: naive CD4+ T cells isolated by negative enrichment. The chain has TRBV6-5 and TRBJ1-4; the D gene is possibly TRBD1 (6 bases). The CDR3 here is CASRNQRGAGEKLFF. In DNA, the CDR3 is TGTGCCAGCAGAAACCAACGGGGGGCTGGTGAAAAACTGTTTTTT.